The present TCR beta chain was sequenced within a study of blood T cell repertoires in COVID-19. Sequenced by immunoSEQ multiplex PCR; TCRdb stores in-frame clones only, minus some. The table has some 200,000 clones, less than 90% seen once. Germline CDR1 MGHRA, CDR2 YSYEKL. There are 16 residues in the CDR3. V gave up 1 base and J gave up 0 bases, with 10 bases separating them. Sequenced material: PBMCs or T cells enriched from blood (not recorded which). This chain links TRBV4-1 with TRBJ1-5; no definite D call. This TCR derives from a woman aged 25 to 45 who had recovered from COVID-19. The CDR3 region has the DNA TGCGCCAGCAGCCAAGGGCGGTTATTTAGCAATCAGCCCCAGCATTTT. Its protein product is CASSQGRLFSNQPQHF.